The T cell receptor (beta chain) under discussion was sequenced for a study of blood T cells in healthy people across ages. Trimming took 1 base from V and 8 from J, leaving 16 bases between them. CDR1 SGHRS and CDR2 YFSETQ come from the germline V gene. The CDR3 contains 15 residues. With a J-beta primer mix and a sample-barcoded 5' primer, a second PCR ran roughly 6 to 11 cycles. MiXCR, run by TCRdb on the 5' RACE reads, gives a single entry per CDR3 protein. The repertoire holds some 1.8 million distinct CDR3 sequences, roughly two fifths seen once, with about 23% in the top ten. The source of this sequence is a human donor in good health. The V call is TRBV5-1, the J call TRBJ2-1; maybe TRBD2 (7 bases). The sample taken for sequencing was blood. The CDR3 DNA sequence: TGCGCCAGCAGCTTGACGGGGGGCTTCCAGTATGAGCAGTTCTTC. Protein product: CASSLTGGFQYEQFF.